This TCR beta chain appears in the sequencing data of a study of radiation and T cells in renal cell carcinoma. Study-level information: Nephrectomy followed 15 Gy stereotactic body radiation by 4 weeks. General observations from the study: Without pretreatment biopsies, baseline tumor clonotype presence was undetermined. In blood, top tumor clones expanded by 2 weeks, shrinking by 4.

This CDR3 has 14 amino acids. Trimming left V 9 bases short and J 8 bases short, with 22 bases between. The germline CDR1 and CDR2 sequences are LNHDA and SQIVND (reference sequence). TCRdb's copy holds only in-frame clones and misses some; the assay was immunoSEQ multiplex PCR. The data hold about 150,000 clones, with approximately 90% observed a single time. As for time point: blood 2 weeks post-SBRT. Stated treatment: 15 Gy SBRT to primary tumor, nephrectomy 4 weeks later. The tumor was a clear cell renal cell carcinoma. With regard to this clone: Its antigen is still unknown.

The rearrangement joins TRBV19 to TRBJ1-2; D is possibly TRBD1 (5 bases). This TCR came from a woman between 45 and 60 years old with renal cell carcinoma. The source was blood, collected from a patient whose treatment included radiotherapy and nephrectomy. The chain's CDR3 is CASSFGQGLGGYTF. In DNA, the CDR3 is TGTGCCAGCAGTTTTGGGCAGGGACTCGGCGGCTACACCTTC.